Below, 5 T cell receptor beta chains from the same sample are listed, as sequenced in a study of T cell responses to AZD1222 COVID-19 vaccine. Sequenced by immunoSEQ multiplex PCR; TCRdb stores in-frame clones only, minus some. Of about 120,000 clones in the sample, about 90% were seen once. The material was peripheral blood, obtained on day 0 of AZD1222 vaccination. All receptors derive from an adult in good health.

The J gene is TRBJ2-7, the V gene TRBV12-5, with D possibly matching TRBD2 (5 bases). CDR1 and CDR2 from the germline V gene are LGHNT and FRNRAP. V was cut by 5 bases and J by 5 bases, with 10 bases left in between. The CDR3 is 12 residues long. DNA for the CDR3: TGTGCTAGTGGTCCGGCGGGCGACGAGCAGTACTTC. Encoded protein: CASGPAGDEQYF.

The V and J genes are TRBV5-1 and TRBJ1-5, with D uncertain. CDR1 is SGHRS and CDR2 is YFSETQ in the germline V gene. Trimming took off 3 bases at V and 8 bases at J, with 12 bases between the two ends. This CDR3 region has 13 residues. CDR3 loop: CASSSNPREPQHF. The CDR3 nucleotides are TGCGCCAGCAGCTCGAACCCTAGGGAGCCCCAGCATTTT.

The chain uses TRBV7-8 and TRBJ1-2, with D unclear. The CDR3 loop spans 13 amino acids. V lost 6 bases to trimming and J lost 8 bases, with 16 bases between them. CDR1 and CDR2 from the germline V gene are SGHVS and FQNEAQ. The CDR3 is CASSRDGSRGYTF. CDR3 in DNA: TGTGCCAGCAGTCGAGACGGCTCCAGGGGCTACACCTTC.

Written as DNA, the CDR3 is TGCAGTGCTAGTATTCAGGTAAACACTGAAGCTTTCTTT. This encodes CSASIQVNTEAFF. V is TRBV20-1 and J is TRBJ1-1, with D hard to call. The V end lost 3 bases, the J end lost 2 bases, and 10 bases lay between the germline ends. CDR3 size: 13 residues. Germline CDR1 DFQATT, CDR2 SNEGSKA (reference sequence).

The chain carries TRBV6-4 and TRBJ1-1, with D possibly matching TRBD1 (5 bases). Germline-derived CDR1 and CDR2 are MRHNA and SNTAGT. Trimming took 9 bases from V and 2 from J, leaving 13 bases between them. This CDR3 is 13 amino acids long. The CDR3 sequence is CASQRGENTEAFF. CDR3 coding DNA: TGTGCCAGTCAGCGGGGGGAAAACACTGAAGCTTTCTTT.